Listed here are 28 T cell receptor beta chains from one sample, sequenced in a study of post-analysis software for immune sequencing data. Whole-study findings and limits: Compared with controls, patients had more of about 5 TRBV segments, including TRBV5-6, TRBV5-1 and TRBV20-1.

These TCRs are of unknown antigen specificity. The TCR beta cDNA libraries contained unique molecular identifiers. In TCRdb, the PCR reads were re-called with MiXCR into one record per CDR3 protein. Of around 500,000 distinct CDR3 sequences listed, 30% to 40% are singletons. The sequenced sample consisted of blood. The receptors stem from a girl aged 2-17 years with multiple sclerosis.

This chain connects TRBV29-1 to TRBJ2-7; possible D gene TRBD1, 6 bases. There are 13 residues in the CDR3. Germline CDR1 and CDR2: SQVTM and ANQGSEA. Trimming pared 4 bases from V and 5 bases from J, leaving 15 bases between. CDR3 coding DNA: TGCAGCGTTGGCCAGGGGACCGGGAACGAGCAGTACTTC. Encoded protein: CSVGQGTGNEQYF.

This clonotype was detected only a few times. This chain joins TRBV6-5 and TRBJ1-1; a weak D match, TRBD1 (6 bases). This CDR3 comprises 11 residues. Germline V CDR1 and CDR2: MNHEY, SVGAGI. V gave up 4 bases and J gave up 8 bases, with 8 bases separating them. The CDR3 DNA reads as TGTGCCAGCAGTTTCGGACAGGAAGCTTTCTTT. Encoded protein: CASSFGQEAFF.

This chain joins TRBV12-3 or TRBV12-4 and TRBJ1-4, with a possible D match to TRBD1 (5 bases). This CDR3 is built from 15 residues. The ends were cut back, 5 bases at V and 3 bases at J, with 13 bases in the middle. The CDR3 loop reads CASSDPEGPNEKLFF. CDR3 bases: TGTGCCAGCAGTGACCCGGAGGGGCCTAATGAAAAACTGTTTTTT.

This clonotype was picked up a small number of times. This chain uses TRBV5-5 with TRBJ1-4; 8 bases map to TRBD1. J gave up 8 bases and V 4 bases, and 7 bases lay outside the gene matches. The germline CDR1 and CDR2 sequences are SGHKS and YYEKEE (reference sequence). CDR3 length equals 14 residues. The CDR3 DNA sequence: TGTGCCAGCAGCCTAGGACAGGGATCCGAAAAACTGTTTTTT. It encodes CASSLGQGSEKLFF.

This clonotype has more than one count but fewer than ten. The V gene is TRBV5-6, the J gene TRBJ1-1; TRBD1 matches at 7 bases. This CDR3 comprises 15 residues. The germline CDR1 and CDR2 sequences are SGHDT and YYEEEE. V lost 7 bases and J lost 0; bases outside the gene matches: 9. The chain's CDR3 is CASGPLTGMNTEAFF. The CDR3 nucleotides are TGTGCCAGCGGCCCGCTGACAGGGATGAACACTGAAGCTTTCTTT.

This clonotype was seen ten or more times. This sequence joins TRBV2 and TRBJ1-5; D unclear. V lost 8 bases and J 0 bases, leaving 14 bases between the germline ends. The CDR3 sequence is 15 residues long. Germline V gene sequence: CDR1 SNHLY, CDR2 FYNNEI. DNA for the CDR3: TGTGCCAGCGGGGATCGAGGCTATAGCAATCAGCCCCAGCATTTT. This gives the protein CASGDRGYSNQPQHF.

This clonotype was detected only a few times. The chain recombines TRBV7-9 with TRBJ1-2; D remains unclear. V lost 3 bases, J lost 8 bases, and 16 bases lay in between. The CDR3 loop spans 14 amino acids. Germline V CDR1 and CDR2: SEHNR, FQNEAQ (reference sequence). The CDR3 DNA reads TGTGCCAGCAGCTTTGGGAACCCGATCCCCGGCTACACCTTC. Translated, it gives CASSFGNPIPGYTF.

This clonotype has just a few counts. This sequence joins TRBV10-3 and TRBJ1-2; perhaps TRBD1 as D (5 bases). CDR1 ENHRY and CDR2 SYGVKD come from the germline V gene. Trimming cost V 5 bases and J 6 bases, with 19 bases left between them. The CDR3 loop spans 15 amino acids. CDR3 in amino acids: CAISPGRAATNGYTF. The CDR3 region has the DNA TGTGCCATCAGTCCGGGACGAGCCGCGACTAATGGCTACACCTTC.

The chain carries TRBV6-5 and TRBJ2-3; D might be TRBD2 (5 bases). V lost 6 bases and J lost 4, with 14 bases in between. This CDR3 is built from 14 residues. Germline CDR1 and CDR2: MNHEY and SVGAGI. The CDR3, as DNA: TGTGCCAGCAGACGCGGCGGGCAGTCAGATACGCAGTATTTT. Its protein product is CASRRGGQSDTQYF.

The rearrangement links TRBV7-8 to TRBJ2-4, with D possibly being TRBD1 (6 bases). V lost 6 bases to trimming and J lost 6 bases, with 15 bases between them. The germline CDR1 and CDR2 sequences are SGHVS and FQNEAQ. The CDR3 loop spans 14 amino acids. CDR3 coding DNA: TGTGCCAGCAGATTCCGGACAGACCTAAACATTCAGTACTTC. It specifies CASRFRTDLNIQYF. The full variable domain, with the rest looked up from reference TRBV7-8 and TRBJ2-4, is GAGVSQSPRYKVAKRGQDVALRCDPISGHVSLFWYQQALGQGPEFLTYFQNEAQLDKSGLPSDRFFAERPEGSVSTLKIQRTQQEDSAVYLCASRFRTDLNIQYFGAGTRLSVL.

This sequence joins TRBV29-1 and TRBJ2-1, with D maybe TRBD1 (5 bases). Per germline, CDR1 SQVTM and CDR2 ANQGSEA. V was trimmed by 7 bases and J by 9 bases, leaving 19 bases between them. This CDR3 spans 13 amino acids. The CDR3 sequence is CSAEGVLSPEQFF. In nucleotides, the CDR3 is TGCAGCGCCGAAGGGGTGCTTTCCCCTGAGCAGTTCTTC.

V usage is TRBV16 and J usage is TRBJ2-3; D ambiguous. The germline V and J ends were trimmed by 0 bases and 4 bases, with 11 bases remaining between them. The CDR3 is 15 amino acids. Germline CDR1 and CDR2: KGHSY and FQNENV. CDR3 sequence: CASSQSVRLSDTQYF. The CDR3 region has the DNA TGTGCCAGCAGCCAATCGGTCAGGTTGTCAGATACGCAGTATTTT.

The chain is built from TRBV10-3 and TRBJ1-2, with no clear D. Germline values: CDR1 ENHRY, CDR2 SYGVKD. The CDR3 consists of 16 residues. Deletions cut 0 bases from V and 3 bases from J, with 14 bases between. The CDR3 DNA reads TGTGCCATCAGTGAGTCCATCCAGACCACCTACTATGGCTACACCTTC. As protein: CAISESIQTTYYGYTF.

The rearrangement uses TRBV20-1 and TRBJ1-4; D unclear. V lost 6 bases to trimming and J lost 0 bases, with 11 bases between them. The CDR3 runs to 14 residues. Germline CDR1 and CDR2: DFQATT and SNEGSKA (reference sequence). Here the CDR3 DNA reads TGCAGTGCCCAAGTGGCTCCAACTAATGAAAAACTGTTTTTT. Its translation is CSAQVAPTNEKLFF.

The gene calls are TRBV6-5 and TRBJ1-2; a possible D gene is TRBD1 (6 bases). The CDR3 is 14 residues long. Trimming left V 6 bases short and J 4 bases short, with 15 bases between. Germline CDR1 reads MNHEY; CDR2 reads SVGAGI. The CDR3 DNA follows: TGTGCCAGCAGGCCTTACACAGGGACCTATGGCTACACCTTC. This encodes CASRPYTGTYGYTF.

The chain uses TRBV5-1 and TRBJ2-1, with D possibly being TRBD1 or TRBD2 (5 bases each). V lost 3 bases and J lost 4, with 11 bases in between. The CDR3 is 14 residues long. Germline V gene sequence: CDR1 SGHRS, CDR2 YFSETQ. The CDR3 coding sequence is TGCGCCAGCAGCTACCGGGACCCTTACAATGAGCAGTTCTTC. This encodes CASSYRDPYNEQFF.

This clonotype was found once. The J gene is TRBJ1-1, the V gene TRBV6-1; no clear D. Looked up from germline, CDR1 is MNHNS and CDR2 is SASEGT. V dropped 8 bases and J dropped 6 bases, with 22 bases sitting between them. The CDR3 covers 15 residues. The CDR3 sequence: CASEDRATARAEAFF. For the CDR3, the DNA is TGTGCCAGCGAAGACCGGGCCACAGCTAGGGCTGAAGCTTTCTTT.

The V and J genes are TRBV6-1 and TRBJ1-6; a possible D gene is TRBD1 (6 bases). V lost 7 bases and J 2 bases, leaving 18 bases between the germline ends. The germline gives CDR1 MNHNS, CDR2 SASEGT. This CDR3 is 17 amino acids long. CDR3 DNA sequence: TGTGCCAGCACCCACGGACCTGGACAGACCTATAATTCACCCCTCCACTTT. Its protein is CASTHGPGQTYNSPLHF.

In this sample, this clonotype turned up a few times. The chain links TRBV20-1 to TRBJ2-7; D could derive from TRBD1 or TRBD2 (5 bases each). Germline V gives CDR1 DFQATT, CDR2 SNEGSKA (reference sequence). Trimming removed 5 bases at V and 6 bases at J, with 20 bases between. The CDR3 consists of 14 residues. The CDR3 loop reads CSAATGTGPSEQYF. For the CDR3, the DNA is TGCAGTGCTGCGACCGGGACGGGCCCCTCCGAGCAGTACTTC.

This clonotype was seen once. The rearrangement joins TRBV6-1 to TRBJ1-1; a possible D gene is TRBD1 (6 bases). V was pared by 4 bases and J by 7 bases, with 13 bases between. The germline gives CDR1 MNHNS, CDR2 SASEGT. This CDR3 has 13 residues. The CDR3 DNA is TGTGCCAGCAGTGGAGGGGGACACTTTGAAGCTTTCTTT. It encodes CASSGGGHFEAFF.

The V gene is TRBV7-2, the J gene TRBJ1-2; possibly TRBD1 for D (5 bases). Germline V gives CDR1 SGHTA, CDR2 FQGNSA. V lost 1 base and J lost 8, with 17 bases in between. There are 15 residues in the CDR3. The CDR3 sequence: CASSLGQGSNEGYTF. DNA of the CDR3: TGTGCCAGCAGCTTAGGTCAGGGTTCGAATGAGGGCTACACCTTC.

This clonotype came up a few times. The V call is TRBV20-1, the J call TRBJ1-5; 9 bases align to TRBD1. Per germline, CDR1 DFQATT and CDR2 SNEGSKA (reference sequence). CDR3 length equals 17 residues. The V gene end was trimmed by 5 bases and the J gene end by 6 bases; junction bases not matched to a gene: 17. CDR3 DNA sequence: TGCAGTGCTCGTCCCGGGACAGGGTTCCTTGCCTCTCAGCCCCAGCATTTT. Residues: CSARPGTGFLASQPQHF.

The V and J genes are TRBV6-6 and TRBJ2-6; 8 bases fit TRBD2. Germline-derived CDR1 and CDR2 are MNHNY and SVGAGI (reference sequence). Trimming took 8 bases from V and 1 from J; bases not matched to a gene: 10. This CDR3 comprises 17 residues. The CDR3 DNA sequence: TGTGCCAGCGCTTCACCGGGGGGGAATTCTGGGGCCAACGTCCTGACTTTC. It is translated as CASASPGGNSGANVLTF.

Only a few counts were recorded for this clonotype. V is TRBV5-6 and J is TRBJ2-3; 8 positions match TRBD1. The V and J ends lost 2 bases and 3 bases, in that order; junction bases with no gene match: 8. Per the germline V gene, CDR1 is SGHDT and CDR2 is YYEEEE. The length of the CDR3 is 16 residues. The CDR3 DNA sequence: TGTGCCAGCAGCTTAACCCAGGGGGCGCGGACAGATACGCAGTATTTT. This encodes CASSLTQGARTDTQYF.

The rearrangement joins TRBV4-1 to TRBJ2-1, with 10 bases lining up with TRBD2. The germline V gene encodes CDR1 MGHRA and CDR2 YSYEKL. V lost 4 bases, J lost 7 bases, and 13 bases stayed unmatched. The CDR3 sequence is 17 residues long. The DNA for the CDR3 is TGCGCCAGCAGCCTTATAGCTAGCGGGGGTTTTGGGAATGAGCAGTTCTTC. Its translation is CASSLIASGGFGNEQFF.

The J gene is TRBJ1-5, the V gene TRBV9, with D uncertain. CDR1 and CDR2 from the germline V gene are SGDLS and YYNGEE. Trimming stripped 0 bases from V and 6 bases from J, with 7 bases between. This CDR3 contains 13 residues. The CDR3 DNA follows: TGTGCCAGCAGCGTAGAGGTGGGTCAGCCCCAGCATTTT. Translated, it gives CASSVEVGQPQHF.

This rearrangement joins TRBV20-1 to TRBJ1-1; TRBD1 is a possible D gene (6 bases). The CDR3 has 12 amino acids. Germline-derived CDR1 and CDR2 are DFQATT and SNEGSKA (reference sequence). V was cut by 0 bases and J by 9 bases, with 11 bases left in between. The CDR3 here is CSARDPRGQAFF. Here the CDR3 DNA reads TGCAGTGCTAGAGATCCCCGGGGGCAAGCTTTCTTT.

In its sample, this clonotype was seen a few times. The chain joins TRBV12-3 or TRBV12-4 to TRBJ1-3; TRBD1 agrees at 7 bases. V gave up 4 bases and J gave up 1 base; unmatched junction bases: 1. The CDR3 sequence is 14 residues long. This chain's CDR3 is CASSSTGSGNTIYF. The CDR3 DNA follows: TGTGCCAGCAGTTCGACAGGGTCTGGAAACACCATATATTTT.